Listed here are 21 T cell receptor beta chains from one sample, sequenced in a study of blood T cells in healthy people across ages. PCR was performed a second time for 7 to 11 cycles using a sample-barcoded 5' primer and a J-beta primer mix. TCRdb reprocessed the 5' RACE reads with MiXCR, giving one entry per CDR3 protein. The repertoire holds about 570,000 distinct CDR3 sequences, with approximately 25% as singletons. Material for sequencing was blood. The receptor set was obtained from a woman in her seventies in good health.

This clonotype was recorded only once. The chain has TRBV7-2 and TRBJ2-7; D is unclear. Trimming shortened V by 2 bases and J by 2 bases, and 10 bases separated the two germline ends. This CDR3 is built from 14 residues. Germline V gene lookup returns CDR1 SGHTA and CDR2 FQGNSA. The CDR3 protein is CASSLREYTYEQYF. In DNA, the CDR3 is TGTGCCAGCAGCTTAAGGGAATATACCTACGAGCAGTACTTC.

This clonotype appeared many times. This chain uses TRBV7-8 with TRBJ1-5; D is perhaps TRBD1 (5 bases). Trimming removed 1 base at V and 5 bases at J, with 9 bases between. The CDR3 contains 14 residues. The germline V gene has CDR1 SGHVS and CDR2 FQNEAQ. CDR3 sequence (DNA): TGTGCCAGCAGCTTAGGGGGGAGGGATCAGCCCCAGCATTTT. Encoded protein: CASSLGGRDQPQHF.

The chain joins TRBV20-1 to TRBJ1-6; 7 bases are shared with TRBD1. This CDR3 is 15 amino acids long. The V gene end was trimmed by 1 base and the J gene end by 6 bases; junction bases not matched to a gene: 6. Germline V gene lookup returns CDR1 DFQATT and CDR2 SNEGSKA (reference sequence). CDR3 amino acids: CSARGQGASNSPLHF. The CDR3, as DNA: TGCAGTGCTAGAGGACAGGGCGCGAGTAATTCACCCCTCCACTTT.

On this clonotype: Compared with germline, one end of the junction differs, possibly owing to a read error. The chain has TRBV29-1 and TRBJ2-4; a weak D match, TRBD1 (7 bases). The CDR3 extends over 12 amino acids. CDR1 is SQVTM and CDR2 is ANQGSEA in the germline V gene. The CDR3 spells CGVEGAGNIQYF. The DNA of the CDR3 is TGCGGCGTTGAGGGGGCGGGGAACATTCAGTACTTC.

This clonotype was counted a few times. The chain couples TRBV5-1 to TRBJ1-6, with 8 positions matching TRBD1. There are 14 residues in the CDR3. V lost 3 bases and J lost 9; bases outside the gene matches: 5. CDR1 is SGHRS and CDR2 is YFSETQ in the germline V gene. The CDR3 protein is CASSYDRGTSPLHF. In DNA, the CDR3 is TGCGCCAGCAGCTACGACAGGGGAACTTCACCCCTCCACTTT.

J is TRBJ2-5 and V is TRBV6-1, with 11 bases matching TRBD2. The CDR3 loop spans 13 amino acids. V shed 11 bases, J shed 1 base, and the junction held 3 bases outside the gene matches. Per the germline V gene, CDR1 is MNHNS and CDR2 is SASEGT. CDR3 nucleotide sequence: TGTGCCCTCCTAGCGGGGGGCCAAGAGACCCAGTACTTC. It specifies CALLAGGQETQYF.

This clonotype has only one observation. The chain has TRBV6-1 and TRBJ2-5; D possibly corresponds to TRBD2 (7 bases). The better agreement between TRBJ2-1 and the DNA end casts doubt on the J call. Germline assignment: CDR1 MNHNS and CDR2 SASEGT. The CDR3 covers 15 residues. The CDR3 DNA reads TGTGCCAGCAGCCTCCTAGGCGGGGGCGTTGATGAGCAGTTCTTC. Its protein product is CASSLLGGGVDEQFF.

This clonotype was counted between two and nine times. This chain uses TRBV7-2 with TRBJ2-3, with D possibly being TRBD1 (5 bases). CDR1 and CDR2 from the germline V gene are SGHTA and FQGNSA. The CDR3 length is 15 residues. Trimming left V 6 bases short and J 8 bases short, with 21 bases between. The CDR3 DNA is TGTGCCAGCAGGGCGGCAGGGTTGAGTTCTGGTACGCAGTATTTT. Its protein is CASRAAGLSSGTQYF.

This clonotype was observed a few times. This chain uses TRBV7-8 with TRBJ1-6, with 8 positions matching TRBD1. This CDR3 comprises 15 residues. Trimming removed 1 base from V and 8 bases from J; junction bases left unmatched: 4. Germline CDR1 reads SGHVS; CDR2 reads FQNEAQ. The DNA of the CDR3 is TGTGCCAGCAGCTTAGGGCAGGGGGCGTATTCACCCCTCCACTTT. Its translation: CASSLGQGAYSPLHF.

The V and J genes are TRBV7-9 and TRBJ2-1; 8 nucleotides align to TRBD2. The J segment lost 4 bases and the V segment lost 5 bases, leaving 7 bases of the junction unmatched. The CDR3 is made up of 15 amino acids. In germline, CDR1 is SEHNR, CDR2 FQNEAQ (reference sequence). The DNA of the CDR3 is TGTGCCAGCAGCGTTAGCGGGACCGCATACAATGAGCAGTTCTTC. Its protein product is CASSVSGTAYNEQFF. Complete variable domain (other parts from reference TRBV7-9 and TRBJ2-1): DTGVSQNPRHKITKRGQNVTFRCDPISEHNRLYWYRQTLGQGPEFLTYFQNEAQLEKSRLLSDRFSAERPKGSFSTLEIQRTEQGDSAMYLCASSVSGTAYNEQFFGPGTRLTVL.

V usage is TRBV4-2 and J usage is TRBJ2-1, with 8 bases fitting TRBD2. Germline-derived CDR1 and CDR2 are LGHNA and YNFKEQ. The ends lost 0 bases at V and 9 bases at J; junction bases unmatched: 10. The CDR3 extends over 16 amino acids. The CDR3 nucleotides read TGTGCCAGCAGCCAAGATAAAACGGGGGGGCTTAGTGAGCAGTTCTTC. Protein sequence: CASSQDKTGGLSEQFF.

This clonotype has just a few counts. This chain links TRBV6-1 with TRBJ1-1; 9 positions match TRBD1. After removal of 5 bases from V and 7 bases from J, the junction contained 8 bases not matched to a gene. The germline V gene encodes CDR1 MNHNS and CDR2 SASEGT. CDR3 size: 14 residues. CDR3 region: CASSPGQGLGEAFF. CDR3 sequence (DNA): TGTGCCAGCAGTCCGGGACAGGGATTAGGTGAAGCTTTCTTT.

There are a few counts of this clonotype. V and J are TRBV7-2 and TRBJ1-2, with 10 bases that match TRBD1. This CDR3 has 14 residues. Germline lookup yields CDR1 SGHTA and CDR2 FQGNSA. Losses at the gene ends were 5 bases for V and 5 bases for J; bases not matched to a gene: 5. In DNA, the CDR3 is TGTGCCAGCAGCGCGACGGGACAGGGGTATGGCTACACCTTC. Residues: CASSATGQGYGYTF.

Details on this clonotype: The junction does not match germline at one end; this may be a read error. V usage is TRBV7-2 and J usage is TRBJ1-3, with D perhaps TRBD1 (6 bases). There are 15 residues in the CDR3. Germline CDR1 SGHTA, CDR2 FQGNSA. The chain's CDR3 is CASSLGQTSGNTIYF. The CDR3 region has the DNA TGTGCCAGCAGTTTAGGACAGACCTCTGGAAACACCATATATTTT.

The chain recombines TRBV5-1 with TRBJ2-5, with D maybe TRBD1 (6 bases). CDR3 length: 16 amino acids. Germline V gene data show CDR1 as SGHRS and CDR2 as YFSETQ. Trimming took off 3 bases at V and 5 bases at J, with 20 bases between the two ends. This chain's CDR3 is CASSWGHFFGSETQYF. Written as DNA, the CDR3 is TGCGCCAGCAGCTGGGGACACTTCTTCGGCTCGGAGACCCAGTACTTC.

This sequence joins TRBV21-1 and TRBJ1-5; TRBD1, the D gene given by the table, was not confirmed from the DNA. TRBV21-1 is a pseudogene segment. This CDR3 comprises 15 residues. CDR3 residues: CASSIGQGAFQPQHF. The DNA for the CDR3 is TGTGCCAGCAGCATCGGACAGGGGGCTTTTCAGCCCCAGCATTTT.

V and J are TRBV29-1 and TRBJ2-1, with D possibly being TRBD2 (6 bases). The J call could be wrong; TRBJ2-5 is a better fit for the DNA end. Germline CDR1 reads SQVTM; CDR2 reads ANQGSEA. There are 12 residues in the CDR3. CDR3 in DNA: TGCAGCGGGACGTCCCGGGGGGAGACCCAGTACTTC. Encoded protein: CSGTSRGETQYF.

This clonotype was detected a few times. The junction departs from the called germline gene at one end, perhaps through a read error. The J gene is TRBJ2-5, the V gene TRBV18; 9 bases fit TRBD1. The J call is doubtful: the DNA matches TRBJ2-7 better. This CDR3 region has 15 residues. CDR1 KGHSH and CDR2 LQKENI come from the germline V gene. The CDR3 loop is CAGSPPGRTGDEQYF. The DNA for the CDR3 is TGTGCCGGCTCACCACCGGGTAGGACAGGGGACGAGCAGTACTTC.

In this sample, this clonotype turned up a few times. CDR3 in amino acids: CATRGASQETQYF. CDR3 nucleotide sequence: TGTGCCACCCGAGGAGCTTCCCAAGAGACCCAGTACTTC. The V call is TRBV2, the J call TRBJ2-5; D ambiguous. Germline V gives CDR1 SNHLY, CDR2 FYNNEI. Trimming left V 10 bases short and J 1 base short, with 13 bases between. The CDR3 has 13 residues.

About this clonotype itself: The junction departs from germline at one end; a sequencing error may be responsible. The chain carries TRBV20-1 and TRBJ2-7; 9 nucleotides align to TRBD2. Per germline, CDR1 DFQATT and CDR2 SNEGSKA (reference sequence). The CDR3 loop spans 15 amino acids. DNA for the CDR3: TGCAGTGCTAGGGGCTTCATTAGCGGGGGATACGAGCAGGACTTC. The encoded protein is CSARGFISGGYEQDF.

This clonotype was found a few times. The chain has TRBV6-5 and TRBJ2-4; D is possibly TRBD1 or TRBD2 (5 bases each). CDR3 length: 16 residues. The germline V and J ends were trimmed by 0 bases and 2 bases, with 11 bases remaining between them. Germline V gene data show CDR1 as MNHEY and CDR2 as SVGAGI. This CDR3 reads CASSYSGTATKNIQYF. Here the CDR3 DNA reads TGTGCCAGCAGTTACTCTGGGACCGCCACCAAAAACATTCAGTACTTC.